This record covers a single TCR beta chain. Its antigen is still unknown. The method was immunoSEQ multiplex PCR; TCRdb's version includes in-frame clones alone and lacks a portion of them. The top ten hold 21% of the sample, which has 55,000 to 80,000 clones, less than 90% seen once. The data stem from a study of T cell responses to AZD1222 COVID-19 vaccine. Whole-study findings and limits: Nearly half of the spike-specific TCRs reportedly recognize variant regions that carry no mutations. Every sample of the repertoires postdated the peak T cell response. Only six AZD1222 recipients tested seropositive at baseline.

CDR1 and CDR2 (germline): LGHNA, YNFKEQ. V was trimmed by 1 base and J by 4 bases, leaving 14 bases between them. The CDR3 sequence is 16 residues long. Sample: peripheral blood, taken on day 0 of AZD1222 vaccination. The rearrangement uses TRBV4-2 and TRBJ2-1, with D perhaps matching TRBD2 (6 bases). The TCR sequence derives from an adult in good health. In DNA, the CDR3 is TGTGCCAGCAGCCAAGGGGGTAATAGCGGATACAATGAGCAGTTCTTC. It encodes CASSQGGNSGYNEQFF.